This T cell receptor beta chain was obtained from a study of blood T cell repertoires in COVID-19. Turning to the study itself: Among Cohort 3 donors, those recovered had two negative PCRs, clearance, or symptom resolution. COVID-19 samples from acute and convalescent phases originated in the United States, Italy and Spain.

Data came from immunoSEQ multiplex PCR; TCRdb stores just in-frame clones and leaves some out. The sample lists 350,000 to 450,000 clones; around 87% were seen once. V trimming: 4 bases; J trimming: 10 bases; junction bases outside the gene matches: 6. Germline loops: CDR1 MNHEY, CDR2 SVGAGI. The CDR3 is 14 amino acids. The receptor's source is a man in his forties or fifties in a cohort exposed to, infected with or recovered from COVID-19 (not recorded which). Sequenced input: PBMCs or T cells enriched from blood (not recorded which). The genes are TRBV6-5 and TRBJ1-6; 8 bases align to TRBD1. The CDR3 spells CASSFRGRSSPLHF. The CDR3, as DNA: TGTGCCAGCAGTTTCAGGGGGCGAAGCTCACCCCTCCACTTT.